The entry below describes one T cell receptor (beta chain). This record comes from a study of blood T cells in healthy people across ages. Total RNA was extracted at no less than 5.5 micrograms per sample. The CDR3 totals 14 residues. V was clipped by 3 bases and J by 6 bases, with 14 bases between them. Germline V gene lookup returns CDR1 SEHNR and CDR2 FQNEAQ (reference sequence). With a J-beta primer mix and a sample-barcoded 5' primer, a second PCR ran 7 to 11 cycles. TCRdb reanalysed the 5' RACE reads using MiXCR and keeps one entry per CDR3 protein. The sample contains more than 1.4 million distinct CDR3 sequences, 42% of which appear only once.

J is TRBJ1-1 and V is TRBV7-9; no definite D call. Source material: blood. The clonotype originates from a woman aged 18-29 years in good health. The CDR3 DNA reads as TGTGCCAGCAGCTTGGGCGGGGTAGGCGCTGAAGCTTTCTTT. It yields the protein CASSLGGVGAEAFF.